Listed below are T cell receptor beta chains from one sample, sequenced in a study of cytomegalovirus exposure and HLA in healthy donors. The repertoire was sequenced with immunoSEQ multiplex PCR; TCRdb's copy has only in-frame clones and lacks some. The table has over 70,000 clones, about 80% seen once. Sequencing was carried out using PBMCs. These receptors originate from a male donor in good health and CMV-seronegative. CDR3s leave out the opening cysteine and the closing phenylalanine or tryptophan. Clone size, where shown, is once, few, many, or a class for clones that have expanded.

V	length	size	J	CDR3
TRBV6-5	13	.	TRBJ1-2	ASRRGGRTYYGYT
TRBV7-2	15	.	TRBJ2-3	ASSLLSSGRRTDTQY
TRBV7-9	12	.	TRBJ2-7	ASTWQDRGHEQY
TRBV7-8	13	.	TRBJ1-1	ASSSRQGLGTEAF
TRBV9	9	.	TRBJ1-1	ASSVGVEAF
TRBV29-1	11	.	TRBJ2-5	SVYQGSQETQY
TRBV7-9	13	.	TRBJ2-3	ASSATGTITDTQY
TRBV18	16	.	TRBJ2-3	ASSPLQREAPRADTQY
TRBV7-9	11	.	TRBJ1-1	ASSSRLNTEAF
TRBV11-3	14	.	TRBJ2-5	ASSPGQGGIQETQY
TRBV7-3	11	.	TRBJ1-1	ASSLLGVTEAF
TRBV10-1	14	.	TRBJ2-1	ASSEWPGGVLNEQF
TRBV7-9	13	.	TRBJ1-2	ASSLKGQGPQGYT
TRBV5-1	14	.	TRBJ1-2	ASSSQGANTNYGYT
TRBV11-2	13	few	TRBJ2-1	ASSSSGSHDNEQF
TRBV19	10	.	TRBJ2-5	ASSINQETQY
TRBV29-1	10	.	TRBJ2-1	SVRGAAHEQF
TRBV2	11	.	TRBJ2-7	ATGGGRSYEQY
TRBV28	14	once	TRBJ2-5	ASSHRQGNSLETQY
TRBV19	10	.	TRBJ2-7	ASSITGNEQY
TRBV5-1	10	few	TRBJ2-5	ASSNLEETQY
TRBV12-1	6	.	TRBJ2-4	ASSCRY
TRBV7-9	13	.	TRBJ1-5	ASSLAEEVGQPQH
TRBV7-2	11	.	TRBJ2-7	ASSLQFPGQAK
TRBV5-5	13	few	TRBJ2-4	ASSLGVASSDIQY
TRBV4-3	14	.	TRBJ2-3	ASSQEPSGGTDTQY
TRBV19	14	.	TRBJ1-3	ASSIAHRTSGNTIY
TRBV9	13	.	TRBJ1-2	ASSVLGTVNYGYT
TRBV30	10	.	TRBJ1-3	AWPGSGNTIY
TRBV10-3	13	.	TRBJ2-7	AISESLGGSYEQY
TRBV27	11	.	TRBJ2-7	ASSLAAYYEQY